The subject of this entry is one TCR beta chain. These data belong to a study of blood T cell repertoires in COVID-19. Study as a whole: COVID-19 samples from acute and convalescent phases originated in the United States, Italy and Spain. Sample material is recorded as cDNA or gDNA derived from T cells, B-cell-depleted T cells, or PBMCs.

Authors' analysis steps: Reference gene primers were amplified, and this amplification served to estimate nucleated cell counts. Sequencing was performed with immunoSEQ multiplex PCR; in TCRdb, only in-frame clones are kept and a portion is missing. Clonal size and the V and J genes are those of that table, whereas D and trimming came from the DNA. The table records about 260,000 clones, roughly 90% of them present only once. V lost 5 bases, J lost 4 bases, and 4 bases stayed unmatched. Germline CDR1 reads WNHNN; CDR2 reads SYGVQD (reference sequence). The CDR3 runs to 15 residues. Material for sequencing was peripheral blood. The V gene is TRBV10-1, the J gene TRBJ2-1, with TRBD2 identical over 11 bases. The receptor's source is a man aged 30 to 45 with active or convalescent COVID-19. The CDR3 is CASSPSGGMYNEQFF. DNA for the CDR3: TGCGCCAGCAGTCCTAGCGGGGGGATGTACAATGAGCAGTTCTTC.